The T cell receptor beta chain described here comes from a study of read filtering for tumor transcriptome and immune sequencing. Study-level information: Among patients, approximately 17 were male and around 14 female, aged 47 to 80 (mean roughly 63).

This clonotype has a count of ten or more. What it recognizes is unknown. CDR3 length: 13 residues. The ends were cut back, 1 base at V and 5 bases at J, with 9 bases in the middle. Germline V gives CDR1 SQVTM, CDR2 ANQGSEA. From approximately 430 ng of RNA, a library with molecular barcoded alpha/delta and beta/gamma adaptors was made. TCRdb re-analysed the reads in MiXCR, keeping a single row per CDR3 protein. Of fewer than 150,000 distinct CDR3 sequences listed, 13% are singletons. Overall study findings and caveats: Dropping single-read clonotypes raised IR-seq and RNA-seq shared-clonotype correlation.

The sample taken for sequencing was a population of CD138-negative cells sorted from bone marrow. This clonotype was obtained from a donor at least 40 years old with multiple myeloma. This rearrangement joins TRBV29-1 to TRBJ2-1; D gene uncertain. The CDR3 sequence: CSVEVVSDNEQFF. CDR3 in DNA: TGCAGCGTTGAAGTCGTTTCTGACAATGAGCAGTTCTTC.